This T cell receptor (beta chain) was captured by sequencing in a study of post-analysis software for immune sequencing data (dated by TCRdb to between 2014 and 2016). Context from the whole study: The recorded disease courses included relapsing-remitting, secondary progressive and progressive-relapsing multiple sclerosis, and some patients had no subtype annotation. A subset of samples was prepared in parallel using single-end sample barcoding, then pooled and co-amplified after Illumina adapter ligation. Patient repertoires were compared against roughly 12 previously published healthy control repertoires from donors aged 6 to 25 years.

Regarding this clonotype: It has no known antigen specificity. Per-base quality was not reported, and no clone a single base away is much larger than it.

Libraries were prepared through PCR. Sequencing took place on an Illumina HiSeq 2500. Unique molecular identifiers were incorporated into TCR beta cDNA libraries to reduce PCR and sequencing biases. Per 1 to 10 million input T cells, some 500,000 cDNA molecules were obtained, such that each molecule approximated one T cell. Patient libraries were prepared and sequenced with the same protocol used for the earlier healthy control dataset. Samples belonging to the same batch were prepared together, multiplexed and sequenced on a shared HiSeq lane. Per the authors' processing: MIGEC handled the raw barcoded reads, throwing out single-read molecular identifier groups before consensus assembly and CDR3 extraction. VDJtools was used for post-analysis of the clonotype tables, with diversity normalized by down-sampling every dataset to the smallest sample size. To correct batch-related cross-sample contamination, repertoire overlap clustering matched CDR3 amino acid sequences but not nucleotide sequences. TCRdb reprocessed the public reads (quality trimming at Q25 with fastp, clone calling with MiXCR) and kept in-frame beta chains. Entries that share a CDR3 protein sequence are merged under the most common genes and DNA. The V and J calls come from TCRdb's annotation, not from the publication. This sample comprises roughly 600,000 distinct CDR3 sequences, 44% of them detected only once. The ten largest clonotypes hold around 1.7% of the sample.

The germline V gene encodes CDR1 MGHRA and CDR2 YSYEKL. Taken from cysteine to phenylalanine, the CDR3 has 14 residues. The only DNA kept is the CDR3, 42 bases in frame from the first base. V loses 2 bases of germline sequence and J loses 0 bases, and the interval between the two ends is 6 bases. TCR beta repertoires were profiled from peripheral blood of roughly 13 young patients with multiple sclerosis to demonstrate the VDJtools post-analysis software. The multiple sclerosis patients were children and adolescents between roughly 6 and 16 years of age. Beyond this particular receptor, the publication reports: The multiple sclerosis patient group was slightly younger than the control group. Strong co-clustering of samples prepared in the same batch was shown by direct clustering with F measure, prompting a batch-effect correction. Multiple sclerosis patients had significantly lower normalized Chao1 diversity than controls, a result that suggests substantial peripheral T-cell clonal expansion. Patients showed significantly higher frequencies than controls for a handful of TRBV segments, among them TRBV5-6, TRBV5-1 and TRBV20-1.

The receptor comes from a girl aged 10-17 years with multiple sclerosis. The specimen sequenced was blood. This chain is built from TRBV4-1 and TRBJ2-3; too little of a D gene remains to name it. The DNA is TGCGCCAGCAGCCAATCCCTTAGCACAGATACGCAGTATTTT. Its amino acids are CASSQSLSTDTQYF.